This T cell receptor (beta chain) was captured in a study of blood T cells in healthy people across ages. This clonotype was seen a few times. What it binds is not known. Study-level results: Long-lived and aged donors differed, with more naive CD4+ cells and higher diversity in the long-lived. TCR beta diversity per million T cells fell roughly linearly with age.

This CDR3 has 13 residues. Alongside a J-beta primer mix, a sample-barcoded 5' primer served in a second PCR lasting about 7 to 11 cycles. TCRdb independently ran MiXCR on the 5' RACE reads; one entry per CDR3 protein. Here the sample spans hundreds of thousands of distinct CDR3 sequences, 20% to 30% being singletons. These same records also appear under a second study, on T cells of mothers and their children. As that report states: The extracted RNA was employed in its entirety for cDNA synthesis, at around 1.6 ug per 15 ul.

This clonotype was sampled from a boy younger than 18 in good health. The rearrangement uses TRBV12-3 or TRBV12-4 and TRBJ2-1; D perhaps matches TRBD2 (5 bases). TRBJ2-7 matches the DNA end more closely, so the J call is doubtful. Sequencing was done on a sample of blood. The CDR3 DNA reads TGTGCCAGCAGTTTGAACGGAGGCCGCGAGCAGTACTTC. Translated, it gives CASSLNGGREQYF.